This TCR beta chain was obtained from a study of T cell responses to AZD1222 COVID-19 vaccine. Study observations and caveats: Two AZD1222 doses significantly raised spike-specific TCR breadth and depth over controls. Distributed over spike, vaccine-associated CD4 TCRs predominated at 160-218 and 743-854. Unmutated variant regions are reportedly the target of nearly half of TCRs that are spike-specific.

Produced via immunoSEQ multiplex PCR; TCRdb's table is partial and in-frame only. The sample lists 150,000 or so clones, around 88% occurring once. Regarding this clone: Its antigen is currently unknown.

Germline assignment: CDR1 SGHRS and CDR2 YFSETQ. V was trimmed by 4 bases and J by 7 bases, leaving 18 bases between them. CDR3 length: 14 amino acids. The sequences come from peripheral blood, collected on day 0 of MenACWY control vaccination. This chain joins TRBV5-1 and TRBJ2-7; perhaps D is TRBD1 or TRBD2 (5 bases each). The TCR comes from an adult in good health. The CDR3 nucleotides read TGCGCCAGCAGCCGGGACCTACGATCGGAAGAGCAGTACTTC. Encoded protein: CASSRDLRSEEQYF.